Below, one T cell receptor beta chain is given with its context. Its antigen remains unidentified. This entry comes from a study of tumor and adjacent non-tumor tissue in lung cancer. Whole-study context: Around 4.2 million productive TCRbeta reads were obtained per sample on average.

TCRbeta libraries were built with three rounds of nested PCR, modified from ARM-PCR. One entry per CDR3 protein, called by TCRdb with MiXCR from the multiplex PCR reads. The table includes 90,000 to 100,000 distinct CDR3 sequences, around three quarters detected once. Study-level findings and limits: Tumor tissue had significantly higher TCR diversity than normal lung.

This sample's RNA came from whole unsorted tissue. This non-tumor lung sample came from over 3 cm beyond the tumor edge. Donors were chemotherapy-naive, newly diagnosed lung cancer surgical patients in China, August–late 2014. The CDR3 is 13 amino acids. Trimming left V 10 bases short and J 10 bases short, with 20 bases between. Germline CDR1 and CDR2: MDHEN and SYDVKM. The sequence derives from a man between 60 and 75 years old with small cell lung cancer. The chain employs TRBV28 and TRBJ2-1, with D maybe TRBD2 (6 bases). The specimen was distant non-tumor lung tissue. CDR3: CATRPSDEGEQFF. Written as DNA, the CDR3 is TGTGCCACCAGACCTAGCGACGAGGGGGAGCAGTTCTTC.